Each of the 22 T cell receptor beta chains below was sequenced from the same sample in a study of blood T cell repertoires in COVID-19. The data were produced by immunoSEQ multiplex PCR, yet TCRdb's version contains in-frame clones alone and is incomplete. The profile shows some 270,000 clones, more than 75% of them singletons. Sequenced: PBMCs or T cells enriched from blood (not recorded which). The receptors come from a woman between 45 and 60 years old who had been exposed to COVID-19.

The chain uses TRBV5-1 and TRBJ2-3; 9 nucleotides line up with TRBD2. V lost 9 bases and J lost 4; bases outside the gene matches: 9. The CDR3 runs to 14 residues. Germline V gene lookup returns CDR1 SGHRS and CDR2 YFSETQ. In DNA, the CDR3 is TGCGCCACCCGACGCGGGGGGGGGCCAGATACGCAGTATTTT. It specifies CATRRGGGPDTQYF.

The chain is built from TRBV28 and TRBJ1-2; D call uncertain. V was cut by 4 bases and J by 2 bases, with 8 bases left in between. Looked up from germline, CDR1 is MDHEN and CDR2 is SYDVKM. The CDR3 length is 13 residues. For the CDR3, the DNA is TGTGCCAGCAGTTCGGGTAGCAACTATGGCTACACCTTC. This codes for CASSSGSNYGYTF.

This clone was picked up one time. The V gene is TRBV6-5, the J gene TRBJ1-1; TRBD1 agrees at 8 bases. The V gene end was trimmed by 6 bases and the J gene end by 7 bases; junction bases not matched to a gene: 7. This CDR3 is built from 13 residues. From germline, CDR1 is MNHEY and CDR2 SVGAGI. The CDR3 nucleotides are TGTGCCAGCAGCCCCGGGACAGGCTATGAAGCTTTCTTT. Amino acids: CASSPGTGYEAFF.

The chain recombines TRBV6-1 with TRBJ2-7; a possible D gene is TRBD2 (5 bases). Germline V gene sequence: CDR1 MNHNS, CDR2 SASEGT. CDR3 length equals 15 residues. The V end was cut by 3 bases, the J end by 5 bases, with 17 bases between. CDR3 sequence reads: CASSEGLTLRDEQYF. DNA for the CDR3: TGTGCCAGCAGTGAGGGTCTCACCCTGAGGGACGAGCAGTACTTC.

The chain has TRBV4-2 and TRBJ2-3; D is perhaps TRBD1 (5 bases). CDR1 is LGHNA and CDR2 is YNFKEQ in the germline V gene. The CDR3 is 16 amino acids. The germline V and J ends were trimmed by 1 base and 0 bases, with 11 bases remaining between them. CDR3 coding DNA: TGTGCCAGCAGCCAAGCACAGGCCTCTAGCACAGATACGCAGTATTTT. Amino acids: CASSQAQASSTDTQYF.

CDR3 nucleotide sequence: TGCGCCAGCAGCTCGGGACAGGGCGCCACCGGGGAGCTGTTTTTT. Amino acid sequence: CASSSGQGATGELFF. J is TRBJ2-2 and V is TRBV5-1; 9 positions match TRBD1. Germline V gene lookup returns CDR1 SGHRS and CDR2 YFSETQ. The trim removed 3 bases at V and 4 bases at J, leaving 4 bases unmatched. There are 15 residues in the CDR3. Based on the CDR3 plus reference TRBV5-1 and TRBJ2-2, the full variable domain is KAGVTQTPRYLIKTRGQQVTLSCSPISGHRSVSWYQQTPGQGLQFLFEYFSETQRNKGNFPGRFSGRQFSNSRSEMNVSTLELGDSALYLCASSSGQGATGELFFGEGSRLTVL.

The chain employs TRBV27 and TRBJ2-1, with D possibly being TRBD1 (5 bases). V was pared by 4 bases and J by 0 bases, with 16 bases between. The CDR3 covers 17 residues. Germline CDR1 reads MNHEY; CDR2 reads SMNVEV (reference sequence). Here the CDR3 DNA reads TGTGCCAGCAGTTCCGAGACAGATCGGAGCTCCTACAATGAGCAGTTCTTC. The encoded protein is CASSSETDRSSYNEQFF.

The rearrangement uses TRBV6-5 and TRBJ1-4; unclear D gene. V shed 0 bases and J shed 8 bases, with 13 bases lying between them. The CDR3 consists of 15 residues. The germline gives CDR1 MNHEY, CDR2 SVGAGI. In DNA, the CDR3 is TGTGCCAGCAGTTACTCTACCCCGGTCGGGGAAAAACTGTTTTTT. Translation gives CASSYSTPVGEKLFF.

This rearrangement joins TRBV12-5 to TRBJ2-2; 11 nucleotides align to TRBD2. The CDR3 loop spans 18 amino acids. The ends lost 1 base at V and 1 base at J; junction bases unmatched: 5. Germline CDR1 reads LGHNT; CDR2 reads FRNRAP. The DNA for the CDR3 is TGTGCTAGTGGTTTGGCTCGACTAGCGGGGCTGAACACCGGGGAGCTGTTTTTT. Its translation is CASGLARLAGLNTGELFF. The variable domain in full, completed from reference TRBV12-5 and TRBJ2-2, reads DARVTQTPRHKVTEMGQEVTMRCQPILGHNTVFWYRQTMMQGLELLAYFRNRAPLDDSGMPKDRFSAEMPDATLATLKIQPSEPRDSAVYFCASGLARLAGLNTGELFFGEGSRLTVL.

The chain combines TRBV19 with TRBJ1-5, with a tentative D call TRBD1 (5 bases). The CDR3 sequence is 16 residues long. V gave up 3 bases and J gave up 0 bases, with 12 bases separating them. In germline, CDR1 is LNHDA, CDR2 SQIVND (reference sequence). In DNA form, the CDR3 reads TGTGCCAGTAGTATGATGGGGGGATATAGCAATCAGCCCCAGCATTTT. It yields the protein CASSMMGGYSNQPQHF.

CDR3 nucleotide sequence: TGTGCCAGCAGCCAAGGCATATCGGGAGACTATGGCTACACCTTC. Translating it yields CASSQGISGDYGYTF. V gene TRBV3-1 (or the pseudogene TRBV3-2) combines with J gene TRBJ1-2; no clear D. The CDR3 runs 15 residues. The V gene lost 1 base and the J gene lost 3 bases, with 12 bases spanning the gap. Looked up from germline, CDR1 is LGHDT and CDR2 is YNNKEL (reference sequence).

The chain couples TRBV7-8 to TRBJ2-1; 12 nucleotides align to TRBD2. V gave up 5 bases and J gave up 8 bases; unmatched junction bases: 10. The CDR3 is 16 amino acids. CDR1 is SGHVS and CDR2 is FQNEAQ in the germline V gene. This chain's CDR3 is CASSPTSGGPRHEQFF. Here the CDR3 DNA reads TGTGCCAGCAGCCCGACTAGCGGGGGCCCGAGACATGAGCAGTTCTTC.

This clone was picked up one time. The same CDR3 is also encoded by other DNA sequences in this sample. This CDR3 is CASSPPGGNTEAFF. CDR3 bases: TGTGCCAGCAGTCCGCCTGGAGGGAACACTGAAGCTTTCTTT. The chain combines TRBV28 with TRBJ1-1, with unresolved D. V lost 5 bases, J lost 1 base, and 11 bases lay in between. The germline V gene encodes CDR1 MDHEN and CDR2 SYDVKM. CDR3 length equals 14 residues.

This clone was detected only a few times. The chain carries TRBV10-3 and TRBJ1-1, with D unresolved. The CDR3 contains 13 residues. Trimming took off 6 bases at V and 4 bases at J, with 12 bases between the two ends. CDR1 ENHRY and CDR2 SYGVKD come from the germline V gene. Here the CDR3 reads CAIRETRLTEAFF. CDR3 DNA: TGTGCCATCAGGGAAACCCGACTCACTGAAGCTTTCTTT.

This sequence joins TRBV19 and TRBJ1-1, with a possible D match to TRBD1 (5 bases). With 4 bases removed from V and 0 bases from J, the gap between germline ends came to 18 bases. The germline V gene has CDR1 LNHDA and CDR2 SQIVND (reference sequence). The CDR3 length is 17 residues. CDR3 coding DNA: TGTGCCAGTAGTACCCCCCGCCAGGGTTGGGTGAACACTGAAGCTTTCTTT. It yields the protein CASSTPRQGWVNTEAFF.

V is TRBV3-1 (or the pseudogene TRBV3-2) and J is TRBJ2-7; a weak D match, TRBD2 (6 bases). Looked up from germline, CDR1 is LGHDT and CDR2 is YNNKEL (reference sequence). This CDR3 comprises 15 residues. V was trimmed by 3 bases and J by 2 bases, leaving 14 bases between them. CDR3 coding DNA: TGTGCCAGCAGCCAGGGGGGACTCGTACCCTACGAGCAGTACTTC. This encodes CASSQGGLVPYEQYF.

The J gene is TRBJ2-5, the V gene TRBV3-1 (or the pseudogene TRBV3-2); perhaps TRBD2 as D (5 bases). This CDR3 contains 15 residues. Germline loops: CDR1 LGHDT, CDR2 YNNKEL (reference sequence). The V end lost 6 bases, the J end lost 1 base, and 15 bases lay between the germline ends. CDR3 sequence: CASRNRAAAQETQYF. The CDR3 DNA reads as TGTGCCAGCAGGAATCGAGCGGCAGCCCAAGAGACCCAGTACTTC.

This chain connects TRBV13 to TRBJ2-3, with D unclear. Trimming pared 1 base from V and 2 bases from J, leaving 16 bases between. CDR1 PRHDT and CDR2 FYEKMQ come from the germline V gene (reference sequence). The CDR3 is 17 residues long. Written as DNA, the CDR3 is TGTGCCAGCAGCTTAGAAGCACTTGACTCCTACACAGATACGCAGTATTTT. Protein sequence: CASSLEALDSYTDTQYF. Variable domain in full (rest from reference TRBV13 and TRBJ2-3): AAGVIQSPRHLIKEKRETATLKCYPIPRHDTVYWYQQGPGQDPQFLISFYEKMQSDKGSIPDRFSAQQFSDYHSELNMSSLELGDSALYFCASSLEALDSYTDTQYFGPGTRLTVL.

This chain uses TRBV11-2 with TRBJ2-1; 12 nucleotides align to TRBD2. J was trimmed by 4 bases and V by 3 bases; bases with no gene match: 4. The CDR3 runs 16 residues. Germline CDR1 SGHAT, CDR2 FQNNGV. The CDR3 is CASSFSLAGGYNEQFF. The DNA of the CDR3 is TGTGCCAGCAGCTTTTCACTAGCGGGGGGATACAATGAGCAGTTCTTC.

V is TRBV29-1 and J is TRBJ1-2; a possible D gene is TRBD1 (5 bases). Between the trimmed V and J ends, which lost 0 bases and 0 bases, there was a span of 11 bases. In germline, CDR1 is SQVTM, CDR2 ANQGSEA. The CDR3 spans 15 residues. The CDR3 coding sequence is TGCAGCGTTGAAGAGTCAGGGTTTACTAACTATGGCTACACCTTC. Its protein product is CSVEESGFTNYGYTF.

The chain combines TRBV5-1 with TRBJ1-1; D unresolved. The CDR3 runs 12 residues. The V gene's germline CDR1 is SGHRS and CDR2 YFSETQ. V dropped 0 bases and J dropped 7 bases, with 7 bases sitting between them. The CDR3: CASSLDGSEAFF. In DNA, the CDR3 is TGCGCCAGCAGCTTGGATGGCAGTGAAGCTTTCTTT.

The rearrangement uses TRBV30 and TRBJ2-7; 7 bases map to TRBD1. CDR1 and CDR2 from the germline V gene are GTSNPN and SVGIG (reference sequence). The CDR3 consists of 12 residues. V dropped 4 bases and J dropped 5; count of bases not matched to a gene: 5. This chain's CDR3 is CAWKFDRDEQYF. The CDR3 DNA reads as TGTGCCTGGAAATTCGACAGGGACGAGCAGTACTTC.